Presented here are 23 T cell receptor beta chains from one specimen sequenced in a study of cytomegalovirus exposure and HLA in healthy donors. Both 60 Vbeta primers and 13 Jbeta primers went into the PCR. TCRdb keeps only in-frame clones here, not all; method: immunoSEQ multiplex PCR. In the table there are roughly 200,000 clones, around 79% of which are singletons. Sequenced: PBMCs. All receptors come from a woman in her thirties in good health and CMV-seropositive.

The chain joins TRBV27 to TRBJ1-1, with D tentatively TRBD1 (5 bases). Germline-derived CDR1 and CDR2 are MNHEY and SMNVEV (reference sequence). V gave up 4 bases and J gave up 2 bases, with 20 bases separating them. This CDR3 is 17 amino acids long. Written as DNA, the CDR3 is TGTGCCAGCAGTTCCCTCCAACCATACAGGACAAACACTGAAGCTTTCTTT. As protein: CASSSLQPYRTNTEAFF.

The chain couples TRBV5-6 to TRBJ2-1; 7 bases fit TRBD2. The CDR3 covers 15 residues. Germline assignment: CDR1 SGHDT and CDR2 YYEEEE. The ends lost 1 base at V and 8 bases at J; junction bases unmatched: 9. CDR3 in DNA: TGTGCCAGCAGCTTGCTCCGGACTAGAGTCTATGAGCAGTTCTTC. It specifies CASSLLRTRVYEQFF.

V gene TRBV9 combines with J gene TRBJ1-5, with D tentatively TRBD1 (6 bases). Germline CDR1 reads SGDLS; CDR2 reads YYNGEE. The CDR3 runs to 15 residues. The V end lost 4 bases, the J end lost 3 bases, and 14 bases lay between the germline ends. The CDR3 protein is CASSPGGAFNQPQHF. CDR3 nucleotide sequence: TGTGCCAGCAGCCCGGGGGGGGCTTTCAATCAGCCCCAGCATTTT. Variable domain in full (rest from reference TRBV9 and TRBJ1-5): DSGVTQTPKHLITATGQRVTLRCSPRSGDLSVYWYQQSLDQGLQFLIQYYNGEERAKGNILERFSAQQFPDLHSELNLSSLELGDSALYFCASSPGGAFNQPQHFGDGTRLSIL.

This sequence joins TRBV23-1 and TRBJ2-7; D might be TRBD1 (7 bases). TRBV23-1 is sorted into the ORF group, with uncertain function. The CDR3 loop spans 16 amino acids. Trimming took off 0 bases at V and 0 bases at J, with 12 bases between the two ends. The CDR3 region is CASSQSPEGASYEQYF. The CDR3 bases are TGCGCCAGCAGTCAATCCCCGGAGGGGGCCTCCTACGAGCAGTACTTC.

The chain carries TRBV6-5 and TRBJ1-1, with a tentative D call TRBD1 (5 bases). Looked up from germline, CDR1 is MNHEY and CDR2 is SVGAGI. The CDR3 has 13 residues. V was clipped by 5 bases and J by 2 bases, with 9 bases between them. CDR3 DNA: TGTGCCAGCAGTGTGCAGGGCAACACTGAAGCTTTCTTT. Protein sequence: CASSVQGNTEAFF.

V and J are TRBV5-5 and TRBJ2-7; D not resolved. Looked up from germline, CDR1 is SGHKS and CDR2 is YYEKEE (reference sequence). This CDR3 is 15 amino acids long. The V end lost 0 bases, the J end lost 0 bases, and 10 bases lay between the germline ends. The CDR3 nucleotides read TGTGCCAGCAGCTTGGAACCAACCAGCTCCTACGAGCAGTACTTC. Its translation: CASSLEPTSSYEQYF. Full variable domain (missing parts from reference TRBV5-5 and TRBJ2-7): DAGVTQSPTHLIKTRGQQVTLRCSPISGHKSVSWYQQVLGQGPQFIFQYYEKEERGRGNFPDRFSARQFPNYSSELNVNALLLGDSALYLCASSLEPTSSYEQYFGPGTRLTVT.

The genes are TRBV27 and TRBJ2-7; 7 bases line up with TRBD1. Germline values: CDR1 MNHEY, CDR2 SMNVEV (reference sequence). The CDR3 consists of 13 residues. V shed 6 bases and J 3 bases; nucleotides not matched to a gene: 5. The CDR3 DNA sequence: TGTGCCAGCAGCGGACAGGAAGACTACGAGCAGTACTTC. It is translated as CASSGQEDYEQYF.

The rearrangement joins TRBV11-3 to TRBJ2-1, with TRBD2 identical over 9 bases. V was pared by 5 bases and J by 2 bases, with 4 bases of the junction left unmatched. This CDR3 comprises 15 residues. Germline V lookup: CDR1 SGHNT, CDR2 YENEEA. In nucleotides, the CDR3 is TGTGCCAGCAGCCAACGACTAGCGGCCTACAATGAGCAGTTCTTC. It translates to CASSQRLAAYNEQFF.

V gene TRBV11-2 combines with J gene TRBJ2-3, with 11 bases matching TRBD2. With 3 bases clipped from V and 4 bases from J, the junction kept 6 bases outside the gene matches. This CDR3 has 16 amino acids. Germline V lookup: CDR1 SGHAT, CDR2 FQNNGV. The CDR3 reads CASSFYLAGGPDTQYF. CDR3 bases: TGTGCCAGCAGCTTCTACTTAGCGGGGGGGCCAGATACGCAGTATTTT.

CDR3 nucleotide sequence: TGTGCCAGCACTATCTCCGGGGATACCTACGAGCAGTACTTC. This gives the protein CASTISGDTYEQYF. The chain recombines TRBV28 with TRBJ2-7, with a tentative D call TRBD2 (5 bases). Trimming cost V 7 bases and J 2 bases, with 15 bases left between them. Germline CDR1 MDHEN, CDR2 SYDVKM. The CDR3 spans 14 residues. Drawing the rest from reference TRBV28 and TRBJ2-7, the complete variable domain is DVKVTQSSRYLVKRTGEKVFLECVQDMDHENMFWYRQDPGLGLRLIYFSYDVKMKEKGDIPEGYSVSREKKERFSLILESASTNQTSMYLCASTISGDTYEQYFGPGTRLTVT.

This clone has just a few counts. The chain employs TRBV11-2 and TRBJ2-2; no clear D. The CDR3 is 13 residues long. V was shortened by 3 bases and J by 1 base, with 3 bases between the two germline ends. Germline CDR1 reads SGHAT; CDR2 reads FQNNGV. The CDR3 nucleotides are TGTGCCAGCAGCTTTCAGAACACCGGGGAGCTGTTTTTT. The encoded protein is CASSFQNTGELFF. Full variable domain (rest looked up from reference TRBV11-2 and TRBJ2-2): EAGVAQSPRYKIIEKRQSVAFWCNPISGHATLYWYQQILGQGPKLLIQFQNNGVVDDSQLPKDRFSAERLKGVDSTLKIQPAKLEDSAVYLCASSFQNTGELFFGEGSRLTVL.

This clone was observed a handful of times. The chain combines TRBV9 with TRBJ1-5; weak D call: TRBD1 (6 bases). V lost 4 bases to trimming and J lost 5 bases, with 16 bases between them. The CDR3 runs 15 residues. Germline V gene sequence: CDR1 SGDLS, CDR2 YYNGEE. The CDR3 region has the DNA TGTGCCAGCAGCTCTAGTGGACAGTCCTATCAGCCCCAGCATTTT. Translated: CASSSSGQSYQPQHF. The variable domain in full, completed from reference TRBV9 and TRBJ1-5, reads DSGVTQTPKHLITATGQRVTLRCSPRSGDLSVYWYQQSLDQGLQFLIQYYNGEERAKGNILERFSAQQFPDLHSELNLSSLELGDSALYFCASSSSGQSYQPQHFGDGTRLSIL.

The CDR3 sequence: CASSLDGRGNYGYTF. CDR3 in DNA: TGCGCCAGCAGCTTGGATGGCAGGGGTAACTATGGCTACACCTTC. The chain has TRBV5-1 and TRBJ1-2, with TRBD1 as a possible D gene (6 bases). CDR3 size: 15 residues. Trimming shortened V by 0 bases and J by 1 base, and 10 bases separated the two germline ends. Germline V gives CDR1 SGHRS, CDR2 YFSETQ.

The chain recombines TRBV11-2 with TRBJ2-3; 7 positions agree with TRBD1. After removal of 4 bases from V and 0 bases from J, the junction contained 4 bases not matched to a gene. This CDR3 has 15 amino acids. Germline assignment: CDR1 SGHAT and CDR2 FQNNGV. This chain's CDR3 is CASSYRDRSTDTQYF. The CDR3 nucleotides are TGTGCCAGCAGCTACCGGGACAGAAGCACAGATACGCAGTATTTT.

CDR3 protein: CATSRGGTGSFYSGYTF. CDR3 nucleotides: TGTGCCACCAGCAGAGGGGGGACAGGGTCGTTTTATTCGGGCTACACCTTC. This chain uses TRBV15 with TRBJ1-2, with TRBD1 matching over 9 bases. V lost 1 base and J lost 8; bases outside the gene matches: 14. CDR1 and CDR2 (germline): LNHNV, YYDKDF (reference sequence). This CDR3 has 17 residues.

J is TRBJ2-2 and V is TRBV27, with no clear D. Trimming cost V 1 base and J 4 bases, with 13 bases left between them. The CDR3 has 16 amino acids. Germline V CDR1 and CDR2: MNHEY, SMNVEV (reference sequence). The CDR3 loop is CASSLYWRVGTGELFF. The CDR3 DNA is TGTGCCAGCAGTTTATATTGGAGAGTGGGCACCGGGGAGCTGTTTTTT.

The chain combines TRBV6-5 with TRBJ1-2; tentative D call: TRBD1 (6 bases). V was shortened by 1 base and J by 8 bases, with 8 bases between the two germline ends. The CDR3 consists of 12 residues. The germline V gene encodes CDR1 MNHEY and CDR2 SVGAGI. CDR3 protein: CASSYWGGGYTF. The DNA for the CDR3 is TGTGCCAGCAGTTACTGGGGGGGCGGCTACACCTTC.

This clone was counted between two and nine times. The chain carries TRBV18 and TRBJ2-7; 10 nucleotides line up with TRBD1. The V segment lost 6 bases and the J segment 0 bases; nucleotides outside the gene matches: 8. The CDR3 is 16 amino acids. Germline loops: CDR1 KGHSH, CDR2 LQKENI. The CDR3 DNA reads as TGTGCCAGCTCCCCAGGACAGGGGGGGACCTCCTACGAGCAGTACTTC. It yields the protein CASSPGQGGTSYEQYF. Together with reference TRBV18 and TRBJ2-7, the CDR3 gives the full variable domain: NAGVMQNPRHLVRRRGQEARLRCSPMKGHSHVYWYRQLPEEGLKFMVYLQKENIIDESGMPKERFSAEFPKEGPSILRIQQVVRGDSAAYFCASSPGQGGTSYEQYFGPGTRLTVT.

The chain combines TRBV2 with TRBJ1-6; TRBD1 aligns across 8 bases. V dropped 10 bases and J dropped 9; count of bases not matched to a gene: 11. CDR3 length equals 14 residues. The germline gives CDR1 SNHLY, CDR2 FYNNEI. In DNA form, the CDR3 reads TGTGCCACCGCACCTGACAGGGGCGGTTCACCCCTCCACTTT. Residues: CATAPDRGGSPLHF.

The sample holds one count of this clone. This rearrangement joins TRBV2 to TRBJ2-1, with D hard to call. CDR1 is SNHLY, CDR2 FYNNEI, per germline. The V gene lost 2 bases and the J gene lost 4 bases, with 6 bases spanning the gap. CDR3 length: 13 amino acids. The CDR3 region is CASSETRYNEQFF. The CDR3 coding sequence is TGTGCCAGCAGTGAAACCCGGTACAATGAGCAGTTCTTC.

The chain joins TRBV5-6 to TRBJ1-1; D is possibly TRBD1 (5 bases). The CDR3 sequence is 15 residues long. Germline CDR1 is SGHDT and CDR2 is YYEEEE. The germline V and J ends were trimmed by 3 bases and 0 bases, with 12 bases remaining between them. CDR3 residues: CASSSGGSLNTEAFF. As DNA, the CDR3 is TGTGCCAGCAGCTCTGGGGGGTCATTGAACACTGAAGCTTTCTTT.

This sequence joins TRBV11-2 and TRBJ1-3; possibly TRBD1 for D (5 bases). The V end lost 8 bases, the J end lost 0 bases, and 14 bases lay between the germline ends. The CDR3 covers 15 residues. Germline loops: CDR1 SGHAT, CDR2 FQNNGV. This CDR3 reads CASVRGAYSGNTIYF. In DNA form, the CDR3 reads TGTGCCAGCGTCCGCGGGGCCTACTCTGGAAACACCATATATTTT.

V usage is TRBV5-6 and J usage is TRBJ2-3, with 10 positions matching TRBD2. The germline CDR1 and CDR2 sequences are SGHDT and YYEEEE. The V gene end was trimmed by 2 bases and the J gene end by 4 bases; junction bases not matched to a gene: 13. The CDR3 runs 18 residues. CDR3: CASSFRKASGGDSDTQYF. In DNA form, the CDR3 reads TGTGCCAGCAGCTTTCGGAAAGCTAGCGGGGGTGATTCAGATACGCAGTATTTT.